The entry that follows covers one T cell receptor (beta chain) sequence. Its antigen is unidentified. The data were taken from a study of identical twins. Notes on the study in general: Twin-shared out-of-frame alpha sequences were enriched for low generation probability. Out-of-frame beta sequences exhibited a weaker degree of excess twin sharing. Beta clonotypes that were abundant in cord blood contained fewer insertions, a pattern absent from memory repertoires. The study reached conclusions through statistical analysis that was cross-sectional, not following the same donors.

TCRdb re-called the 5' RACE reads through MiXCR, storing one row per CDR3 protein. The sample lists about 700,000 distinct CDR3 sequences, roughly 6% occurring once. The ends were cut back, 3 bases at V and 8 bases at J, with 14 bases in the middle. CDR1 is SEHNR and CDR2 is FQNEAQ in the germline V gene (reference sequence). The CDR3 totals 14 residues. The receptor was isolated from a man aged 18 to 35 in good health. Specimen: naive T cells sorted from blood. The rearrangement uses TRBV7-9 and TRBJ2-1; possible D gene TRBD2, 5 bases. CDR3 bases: TGTGCCAGCAGCTTGAGGACTTTAACCGATGAGCAGTTCTTC. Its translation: CASSLRTLTDEQFF.